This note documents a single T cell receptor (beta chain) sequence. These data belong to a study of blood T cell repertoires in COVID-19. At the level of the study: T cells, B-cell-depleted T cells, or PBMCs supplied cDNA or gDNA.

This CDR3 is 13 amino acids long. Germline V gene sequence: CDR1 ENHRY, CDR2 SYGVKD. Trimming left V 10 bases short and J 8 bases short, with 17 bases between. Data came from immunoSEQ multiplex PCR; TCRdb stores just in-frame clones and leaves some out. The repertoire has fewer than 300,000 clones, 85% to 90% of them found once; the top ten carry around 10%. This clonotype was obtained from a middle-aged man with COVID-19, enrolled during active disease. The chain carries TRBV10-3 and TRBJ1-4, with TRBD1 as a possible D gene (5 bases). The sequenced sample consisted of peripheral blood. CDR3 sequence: CATSDNPTEKLFF. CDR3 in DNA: TGTGCCACGTCGGACAACCCAACCGAAAAACTGTTTTTT.